The TCR beta chain under discussion was sequenced for a study of glioma-infiltrating T cells after dendritic cell vaccination. Overall study: Autologous tumor lysate-pulsed dendritic cell vaccination was given between about 2003 and 2013. Findings and caveats of the study: Patients with more pretreatment TILs had longer time to progression and survival.

The germline V gene encodes CDR1 SGHKS and CDR2 YYEKEE (reference sequence). This CDR3 has 14 residues. V was cut by 4 bases and J by 5 bases, with 13 bases left in between. The protocol was immunoSEQ multiplex PCR, while the TCRdb copy is restricted to in-frame clones and leaves out a portion. The table has roughly 80,000 clones, 87% seen once. Details on this clone: Antigen specificity is unknown.

Time point noted: after dendritic cell vaccination, including at tumor progression/relapse. Only patients with spare fresh-frozen tumor and over two years of follow-up were included. PBMC were collected before vaccination, two weeks after the third vaccination, and at progression. The receptor was isolated from a human donor with glioblastoma. The V gene is TRBV5-5, the J gene TRBJ1-5; TRBD1 is a possible D gene (6 bases). This sample comprised blood, obtained after dendritic cell vaccination. The CDR3 loop is CASSADRPDQPQHF. The CDR3 DNA follows: TGTGCCAGCAGCGCCGACAGGCCGGATCAGCCCCAGCATTTT.